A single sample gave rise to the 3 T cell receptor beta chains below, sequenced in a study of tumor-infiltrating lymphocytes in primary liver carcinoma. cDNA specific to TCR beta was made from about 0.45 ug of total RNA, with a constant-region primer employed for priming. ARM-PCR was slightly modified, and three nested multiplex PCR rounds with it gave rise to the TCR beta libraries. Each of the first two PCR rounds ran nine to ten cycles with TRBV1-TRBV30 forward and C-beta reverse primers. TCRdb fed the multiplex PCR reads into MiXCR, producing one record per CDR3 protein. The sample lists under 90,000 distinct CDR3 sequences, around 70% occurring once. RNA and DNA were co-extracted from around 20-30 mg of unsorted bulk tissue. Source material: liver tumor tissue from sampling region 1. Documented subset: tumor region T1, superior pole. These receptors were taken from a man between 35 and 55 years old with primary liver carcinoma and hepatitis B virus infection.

The CDR3 DNA sequence: TGTGCCAGCAGTTCCCCTGGGGAGGCCGGATATGGCTACACCTTC. This translates into CASSSPGEAGYGYTF. J is TRBJ1-2 and V is TRBV28; D gene ambiguous. The CDR3 is 15 residues long. The germline V gene has CDR1 MDHEN and CDR2 SYDVKM. Trimming shortened V by 4 bases and J by 5 bases, and 17 bases separated the two germline ends.

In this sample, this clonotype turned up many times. The chain's CDR3 is CASSLKGRGYGYTF. The CDR3 DNA reads TGTGCCAGCAGTTTAAAGGGAAGGGGCTATGGCTACACCTTC. This sequence joins TRBV28 and TRBJ1-2; D is possibly TRBD1 (5 bases). Trimming cost V 2 bases and J 4 bases, with 11 bases left between them. The CDR3 has 14 residues. Germline CDR1 is MDHEN and CDR2 is SYDVKM.

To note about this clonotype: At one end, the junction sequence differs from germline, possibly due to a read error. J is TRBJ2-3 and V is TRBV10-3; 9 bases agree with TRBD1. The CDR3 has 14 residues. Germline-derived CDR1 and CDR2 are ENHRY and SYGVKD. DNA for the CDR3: TGTGTCATCAGTGGGAGGACAGGGGAGGATACGCAATATTTT. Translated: CVISGRTGEDTQYF.